This T cell receptor (beta chain) comes out of a study of radiation and T cells in renal cell carcinoma. Treatment reported: treatment-naive control, cytoreductive nephrectomy. Controls included a few female and approximately twelve male donors, resected 2011 to 2014. Assay used: immunoSEQ multiplex PCR; TCRdb lists only in-frame clones, some missing. The data show 20,000 to 30,000 clones, with roughly 64% seen just once and 22% held by the top ten. This clone was seen just once. No antigen is known for it. The study, taken as a whole, reports: Compared with controls, irradiated tumors had more, larger dominant CDR3 motifs. Sampling covered only around 1 g of each tumor. Top 100 clonotypes averaged approximately 50% in irradiated versus about 43% in nephrectomy-only tumors.

With V trimmed by 5 bases and J by 0 bases, 7 bases remained unmatched. The CDR3 consists of 16 residues. Germline CDR1 and CDR2: SGHVS and FNYEAQ. The receptor's source is a middle-aged man with renal cell carcinoma. V gene TRBV7-6 combines with J gene TRBJ1-2; the match to TRBD1 covers 9 bases. The sequencing used tumor tissue, collected from a patient whose treatment was nephrectomy without radiotherapy. CDR3 sequence (DNA): TGTGCCAGCAGCCCGGGACAGGGAATATCTAACTATGGCTACACCTTC. Translation: CASSPGQGISNYGYTF.